The T cell receptor (beta chain) described here comes from a study of coeliac disease. Regarding the study as a whole: Most TRB amino acid sequences occurred in only one sample. Lamina propria and intraepithelial cell fractions may contain each other's cells. Control samples showed higher TRB and TRG clonality than intraepithelial and lamina propria samples in active celiac disease.

In the case of this clone: Antigen: not known.

The protocol was immunoSEQ multiplex PCR, while the TCRdb copy is restricted to in-frame clones and leaves out a portion. The data show around 820 clones, approximately 53% seen once. The CDR3 covers 14 residues. V was cut by 5 bases and J by 0 bases, with 11 bases left in between. Germline CDR1 reads LNHDA; CDR2 reads SQIVND (reference sequence). The clonotype originates from a woman in her forties or fifties without celiac disease. Sequenced material: intraepithelial lymphocytes from the gut. This chain connects TRBV19 to TRBJ2-7; possibly TRBD2 for D (5 bases). In DNA form, the CDR3 reads TGTGCCAGTAGTCCTAGAGGGCGCTCCTACGAGCAGTACTTC. Its translation is CASSPRGRSYEQYF.